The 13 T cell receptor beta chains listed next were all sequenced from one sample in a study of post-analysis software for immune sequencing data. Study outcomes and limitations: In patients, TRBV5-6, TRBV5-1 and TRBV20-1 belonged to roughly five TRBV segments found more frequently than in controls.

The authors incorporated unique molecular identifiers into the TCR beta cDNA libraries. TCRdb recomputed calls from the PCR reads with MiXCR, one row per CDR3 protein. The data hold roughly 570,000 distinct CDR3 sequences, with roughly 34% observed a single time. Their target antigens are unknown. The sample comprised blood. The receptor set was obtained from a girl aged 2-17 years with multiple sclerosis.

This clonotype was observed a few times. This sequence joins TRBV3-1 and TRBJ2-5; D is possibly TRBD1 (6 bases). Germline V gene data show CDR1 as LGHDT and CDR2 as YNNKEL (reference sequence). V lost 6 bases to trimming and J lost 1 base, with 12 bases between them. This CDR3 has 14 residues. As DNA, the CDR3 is TGTGCCAGCAGGGACACAGGGACCCAAGAGACCCAGTACTTC. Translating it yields CASRDTGTQETQYF.

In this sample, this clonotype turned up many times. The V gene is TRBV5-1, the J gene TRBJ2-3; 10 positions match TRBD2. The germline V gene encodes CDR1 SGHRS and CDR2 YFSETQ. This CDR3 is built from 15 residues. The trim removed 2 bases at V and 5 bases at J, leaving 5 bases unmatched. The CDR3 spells CASSFSGGAVDTQYF. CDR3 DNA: TGCGCCAGCAGCTTCAGCGGGGGGGCTGTAGATACGCAGTATTTT.

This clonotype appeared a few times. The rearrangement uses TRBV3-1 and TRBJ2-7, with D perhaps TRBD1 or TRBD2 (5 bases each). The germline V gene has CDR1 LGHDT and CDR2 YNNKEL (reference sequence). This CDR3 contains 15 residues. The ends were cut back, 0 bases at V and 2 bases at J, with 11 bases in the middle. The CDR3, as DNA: TGTGCCAGCAGCCAAGATCCCCCGGGGCCCTACGAGCAGTACTTC. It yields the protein CASSQDPPGPYEQYF.

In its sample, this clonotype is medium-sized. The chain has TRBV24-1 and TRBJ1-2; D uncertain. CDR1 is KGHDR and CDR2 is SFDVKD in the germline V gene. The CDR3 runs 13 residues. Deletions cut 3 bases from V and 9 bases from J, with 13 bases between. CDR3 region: CATSDPWAQSYTF. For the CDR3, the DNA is TGTGCCACCAGTGATCCATGGGCCCAAAGCTACACCTTC.

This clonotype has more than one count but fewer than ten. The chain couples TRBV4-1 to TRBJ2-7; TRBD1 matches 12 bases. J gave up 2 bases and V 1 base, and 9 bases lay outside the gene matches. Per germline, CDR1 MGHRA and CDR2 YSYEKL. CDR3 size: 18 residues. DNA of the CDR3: TGCGCCAGCAGCCAAGTCGCGGGACAGGGGGCGACCACCTACGAGCAGTACTTC. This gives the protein CASSQVAGQGATTYEQYF.

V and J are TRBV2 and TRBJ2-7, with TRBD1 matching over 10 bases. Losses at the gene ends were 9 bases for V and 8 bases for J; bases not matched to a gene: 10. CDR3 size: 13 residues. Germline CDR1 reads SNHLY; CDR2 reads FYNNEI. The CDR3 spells CASLRGQGVKQYF. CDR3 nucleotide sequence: TGTGCCAGTCTGAGAGGACAGGGGGTGAAGCAGTACTTC.

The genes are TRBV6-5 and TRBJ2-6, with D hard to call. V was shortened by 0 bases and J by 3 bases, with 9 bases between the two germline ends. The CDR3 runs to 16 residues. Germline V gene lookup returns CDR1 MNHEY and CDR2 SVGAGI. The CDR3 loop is CASSYSEVCGANVLTF. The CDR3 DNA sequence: TGTGCCAGCAGTTACTCAGAAGTTTGTGGGGCCAACGTCCTGACTTTC.

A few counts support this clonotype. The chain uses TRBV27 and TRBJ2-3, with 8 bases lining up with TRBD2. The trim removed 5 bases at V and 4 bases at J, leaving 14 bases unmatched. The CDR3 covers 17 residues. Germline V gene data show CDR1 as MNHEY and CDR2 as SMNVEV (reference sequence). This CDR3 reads CASSPRATTSGPDTQYF. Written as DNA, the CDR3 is TGTGCCAGCAGTCCCCGGGCTACTACTAGCGGACCAGATACGCAGTATTTT.

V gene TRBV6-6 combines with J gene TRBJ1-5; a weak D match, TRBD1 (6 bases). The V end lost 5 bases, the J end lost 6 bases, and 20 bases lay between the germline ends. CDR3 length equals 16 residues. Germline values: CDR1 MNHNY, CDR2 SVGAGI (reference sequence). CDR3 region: CASSTFGGPPGQPQHF. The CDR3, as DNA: TGTGCCAGCAGTACGTTCGGGGGGCCGCCCGGTCAGCCCCAGCATTTT.

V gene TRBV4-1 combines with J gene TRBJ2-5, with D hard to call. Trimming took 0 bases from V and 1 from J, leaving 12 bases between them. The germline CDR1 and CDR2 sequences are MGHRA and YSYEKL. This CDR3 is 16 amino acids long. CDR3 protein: CASSQDLDQSQETQYF. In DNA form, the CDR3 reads TGCGCCAGCAGCCAAGATCTGGACCAGAGCCAAGAGACCCAGTACTTC.

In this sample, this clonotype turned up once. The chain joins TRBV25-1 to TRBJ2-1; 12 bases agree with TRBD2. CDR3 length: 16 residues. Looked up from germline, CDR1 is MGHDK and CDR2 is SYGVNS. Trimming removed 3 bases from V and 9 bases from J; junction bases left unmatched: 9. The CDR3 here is CASSDSSSGGAPEQFF. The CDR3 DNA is TGTGCCAGCAGTGACTCCTCTAGCGGGGGGGCTCCTGAGCAGTTCTTC.

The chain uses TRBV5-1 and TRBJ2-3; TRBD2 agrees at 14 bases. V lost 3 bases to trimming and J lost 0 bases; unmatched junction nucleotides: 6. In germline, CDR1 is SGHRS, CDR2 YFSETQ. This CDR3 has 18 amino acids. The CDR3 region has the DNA TGCGCCAGCAGCTCGGGACTAGCGGGGGTCACTAGCACAGATACGCAGTATTTT. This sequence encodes CASSSGLAGVTSTDTQYF.

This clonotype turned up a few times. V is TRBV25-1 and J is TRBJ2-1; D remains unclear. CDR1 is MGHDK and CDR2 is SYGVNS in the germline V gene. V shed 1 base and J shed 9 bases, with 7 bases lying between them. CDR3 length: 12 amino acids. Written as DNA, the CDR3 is TGTGCCAGCAGTGAATCGTTAGCTGAGCAGTTCTTC. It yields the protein CASSESLAEQFF.